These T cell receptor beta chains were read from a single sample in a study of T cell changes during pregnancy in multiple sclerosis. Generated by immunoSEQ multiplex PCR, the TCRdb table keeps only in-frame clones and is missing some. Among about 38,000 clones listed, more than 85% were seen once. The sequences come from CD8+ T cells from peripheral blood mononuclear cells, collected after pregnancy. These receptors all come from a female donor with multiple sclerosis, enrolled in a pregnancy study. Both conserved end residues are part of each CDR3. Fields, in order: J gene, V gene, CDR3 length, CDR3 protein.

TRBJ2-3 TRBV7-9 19 CASSRTAGLAGGQGDTQYF
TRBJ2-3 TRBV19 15 CASNPSGGAADTQYF
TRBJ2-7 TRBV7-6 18 CASSLARVGGDLSYEQYF
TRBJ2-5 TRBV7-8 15 CASSLAASSGSSQYF
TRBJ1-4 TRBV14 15 CASSQIRDSFEKLFF
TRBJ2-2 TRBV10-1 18 CASSILNSGSKGRRELFF
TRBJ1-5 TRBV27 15 CASSLARGSNQPQHF
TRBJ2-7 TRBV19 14 CASGPDRDRSEQYF
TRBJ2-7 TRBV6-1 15 CASSGRDRSPYEQYF
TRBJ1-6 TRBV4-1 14 CASSQDRGNSPLHF
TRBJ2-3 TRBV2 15 CASSESGTGPDTQYF
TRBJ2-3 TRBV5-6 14 CASSEDRGTDTQYF
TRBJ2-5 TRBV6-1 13 CASSEARGETQYF
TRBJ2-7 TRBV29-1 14 CSVELGTVGGEQYF
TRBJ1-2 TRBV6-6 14 CATRGTGPNYGYTF
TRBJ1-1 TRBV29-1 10 CSADGDRFSF